The 4 T cell receptor beta chains listed next were all sequenced from one sample in a study of cytomegalovirus exposure and HLA in healthy donors. Primers for the PCR totalled 60 Vbeta and 13 Jbeta. Clones were read by immunoSEQ multiplex PCR, and TCRdb kept only the in-frame ones, dropping some. This sample has more than 85,000 clones, with 80% to 85% found just once. The specimen sequenced was PBMCs. The receptor source for this set is a woman aged 25 to 39 in good health and CMV-seronegative.

This clone was seen only once. The chain employs TRBV4-3 and TRBJ2-6; D gene ambiguous. This CDR3 is 17 amino acids long. From germline, CDR1 is LGHNA and CDR2 YSLEER. V gave up 0 bases and J gave up 0 bases, with 9 bases separating them. The CDR3 is CASSQESGSSGANVLTF. The CDR3 DNA follows: TGCGCCAGCAGCCAAGAGTCGGGTAGCTCTGGGGCCAACGTCCTGACTTTC.

The gene calls are TRBV11-3 and TRBJ1-1; D is ambiguous. V dropped 3 bases and J dropped 2 bases, with 7 bases sitting between them. Per germline, CDR1 SGHNT and CDR2 YENEEA. The CDR3 consists of 13 residues. This CDR3 reads CASSLGSNTEAFF. In DNA, the CDR3 is TGTGCCAGCAGCTTGGGGAGTAACACTGAAGCTTTCTTT.

Only a few counts were recorded for this clone. The chain has TRBV9 and TRBJ2-2; D remains unclear. The V end lost 4 bases, the J end lost 4 bases, and 11 bases lay between the germline ends. CDR1 is SGDLS and CDR2 is YYNGEE in the germline V gene. The CDR3 runs to 14 residues. CDR3 protein: CASSRLVGTGELFF. CDR3 DNA sequence: TGTGCCAGCAGCCGACTTGTAGGCACCGGGGAGCTGTTTTTT.

This chain joins TRBV29-1 and TRBJ2-7, with D possibly TRBD2 on 6 matching bases. The CDR3 runs 14 residues. Deletions cut 4 bases from V and 1 base from J, with 14 bases between. CDR1 and CDR2 (germline): SQVTM, ANQGSEA. The CDR3 DNA reads as TGCAGCGTTGCTCCGGGGACTGAGTCCTACGAGCAGTACTTC. The encoded protein is CSVAPGTESYEQYF.